This entry is about one T cell receptor (beta chain). Residents of about two dozen US areas, aged roughly 18 to 89 years, made up the participants. These data belong to a study of blood T cell repertoires in COVID-19. Germline V CDR1 and CDR2: LNHDA, SQIVND (reference sequence). Trimming at V came to 2 bases and at J to 1 base, leaving 5 bases not matched to a gene. This CDR3 is built from 16 residues. Data came from immunoSEQ multiplex PCR; TCRdb stores just in-frame clones and leaves some out. The sample has fewer than 300,000 clones; 80% to 95% are singletons. Specimen: PBMCs or T cells enriched from blood (not recorded which). The chain joins TRBV19 to TRBJ1-1, with 9 bases fitting TRBD1. The source is a woman aged 25-40 years who had recovered from COVID-19. The CDR3 coding sequence is TGTGCCAGTAGTATATCTACGGGACAGGGGAACACTGAAGCTTTCTTT. As protein: CASSISTGQGNTEAFF.